This T cell receptor (beta chain) came from a study of PD-1 blockade in classical Hodgkin lymphoma. Background on the study: The nivolumab dose that patients received was 3 mg/kg, given intravenously every 2 weeks. General study points: Complete responders had baseline diversity similar to newly diagnosed patients.

The table lists this clone with a count of one. No antigen is known for it. All the patients suffered relapse after autologous stem cell transplantation, and brentuximab vedotin exposure differed. The assay was immunoSEQ multiplex PCR, and TCRdb's table has in-frame clones only and misses some. The sample has 9,000 to 10,000 clones, roughly 92% seen once. Trimming shortened V by 0 bases and J by 5 bases, and 20 bases separated the two germline ends. From germline, CDR1 is SGHNT and CDR2 YYREEE (reference sequence). The CDR3 loop spans 17 amino acids. Sequences were derived from peripheral blood mononuclear cells (PBMCs), sampled at baseline. This TCR came from a human donor with classical Hodgkin lymphoma. The V gene is TRBV5-4, the J gene TRBJ2-5, with D possibly being TRBD1 (6 bases). CDR3 in amino acids: CASSLASRGTRSETQYF. DNA of the CDR3: TGTGCCAGCAGCTTGGCCTCTAGGGGGACCAGGTCTGAGACCCAGTACTTC.